This T cell receptor beta chain was found in a study of blood T cell repertoires in COVID-19. CDR3 length: 14 amino acids. The V end was cut by 2 bases, the J end by 2 bases, with 9 bases between. Germline V lookup: CDR1 SGHAT, CDR2 FQDESV (reference sequence). Participants were aged about 18 to 95 years, lived in under 25 US areas, and enrolled virtually. Cohort allocation depended upon clinical history that participants reported. Among Cohort 3 donors, those recovered had two negative PCRs, clearance, or symptom resolution. Under the authors' procedure: Amplification of reference gene primers was used by the study to estimate nucleated cell counts. The table came from immunoSEQ multiplex PCR; TCRdb's copy has only in-frame clones and leaves some out. That table is the source of V, J and clone size, and D and trimming were worked out from the DNA. Among about 200,000 clones listed, roughly 84% were seen once.

Sequences were obtained from PBMCs or T cells enriched from blood (not recorded which). This sequence was found in a man in his forties or fifties who had recovered from COVID-19. This sequence joins TRBV11-1 and TRBJ2-5; weak D call: TRBD2 (6 bases). The CDR3 protein is CASSLRRGQETQYF. The CDR3 bases are TGTGCCAGCAGCTTACGGCGGGGACAAGAGACCCAGTACTTC.